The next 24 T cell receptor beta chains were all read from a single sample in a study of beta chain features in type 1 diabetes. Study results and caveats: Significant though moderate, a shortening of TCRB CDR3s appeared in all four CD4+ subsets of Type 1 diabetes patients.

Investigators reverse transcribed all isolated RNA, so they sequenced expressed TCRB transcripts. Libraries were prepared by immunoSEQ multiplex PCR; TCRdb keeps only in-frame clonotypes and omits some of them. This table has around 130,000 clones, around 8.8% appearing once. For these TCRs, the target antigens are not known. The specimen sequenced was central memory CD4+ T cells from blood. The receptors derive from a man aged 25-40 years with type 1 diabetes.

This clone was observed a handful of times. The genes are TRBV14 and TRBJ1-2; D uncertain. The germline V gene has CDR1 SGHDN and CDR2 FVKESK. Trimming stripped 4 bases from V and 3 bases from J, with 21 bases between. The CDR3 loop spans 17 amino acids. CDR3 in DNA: TGTGCCAGCAGCCTACACCGGACTTCATCGGGAGACTATGGCTACACCTTC. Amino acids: CASSLHRTSSGDYGYTF.

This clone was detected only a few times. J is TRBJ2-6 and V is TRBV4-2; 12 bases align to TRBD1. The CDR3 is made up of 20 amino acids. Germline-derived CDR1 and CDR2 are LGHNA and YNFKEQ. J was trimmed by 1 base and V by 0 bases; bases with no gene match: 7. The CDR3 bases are TGTGCCAGCAGCCAAGAGGCCCCGGGACAGGGGGCTTCTGGGGCCAACGTCCTGACTTTC. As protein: CASSQEAPGQGASGANVLTF.

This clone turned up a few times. CDR3 DNA sequence: TGTGCCAGCAGCTTAGGAAGGAGCGGCCAAGAGACCCAGTACTTC. Encoded protein: CASSLGRSGQETQYF. V usage is TRBV11-3 and J usage is TRBJ2-5; D might be TRBD2 (5 bases). Trimming cost V 1 base and J 1 base, with 10 bases left between them. This CDR3 comprises 15 residues. The V gene's germline CDR1 is SGHNT and CDR2 YENEEA.

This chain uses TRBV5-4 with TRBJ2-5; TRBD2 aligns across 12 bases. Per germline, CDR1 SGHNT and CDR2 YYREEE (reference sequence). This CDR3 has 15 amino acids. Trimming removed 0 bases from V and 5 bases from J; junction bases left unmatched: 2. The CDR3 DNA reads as TGTGCCAGCAGCTTGGAAACTAGCGGGGGGGAGACCCAGTACTTC. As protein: CASSLETSGGETQYF. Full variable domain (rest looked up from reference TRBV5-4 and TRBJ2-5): ETGVTQSPTHLIKTRGQQVTLRCSSQSGHNTVSWYQQALGQGPQFIFQYYREEENGRGNFPPRFSGLQFPNYSSELNVNALELDDSALYLCASSLETSGGETQYFGPGTRLLVL.

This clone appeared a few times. The DNA for the CDR3 is TGTGCCAGCAGCCAGAGGGGGTCCTACAATGAGCAGTTCTTC. Translation: CASSQRGSYNEQFF. This chain links TRBV14 with TRBJ2-1, with D perhaps TRBD1 (6 bases). Germline V CDR1 and CDR2: SGHDN, FVKESK. The CDR3 loop spans 14 amino acids. V lost 3 bases, J lost 1 base, and 7 bases lay in between.

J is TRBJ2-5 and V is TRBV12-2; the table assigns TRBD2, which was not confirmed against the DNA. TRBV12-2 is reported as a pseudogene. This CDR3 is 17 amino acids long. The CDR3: CASRPGTGPGGMQTQYF. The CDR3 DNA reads TGTGCAAGTCGCCCCGGCACCGGCCCCGGGGGGATGCAGACCCAGTACTTC.

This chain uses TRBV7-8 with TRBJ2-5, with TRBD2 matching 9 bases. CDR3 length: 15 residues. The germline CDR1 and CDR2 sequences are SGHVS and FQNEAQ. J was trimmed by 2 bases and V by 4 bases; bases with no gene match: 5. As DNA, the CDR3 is TGTGCCAGCAGCTCGACTAGCGGCTCACAAGAGACCCAGTACTTC. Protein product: CASSSTSGSQETQYF.

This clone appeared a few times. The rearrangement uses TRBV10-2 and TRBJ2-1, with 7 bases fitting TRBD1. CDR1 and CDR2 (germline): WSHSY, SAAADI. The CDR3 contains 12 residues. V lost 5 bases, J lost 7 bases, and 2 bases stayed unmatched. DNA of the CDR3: TGCGCCAGCAGTAGACAGGGTAATGAGCAGTTCTTC. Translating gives CASSRQGNEQFF.

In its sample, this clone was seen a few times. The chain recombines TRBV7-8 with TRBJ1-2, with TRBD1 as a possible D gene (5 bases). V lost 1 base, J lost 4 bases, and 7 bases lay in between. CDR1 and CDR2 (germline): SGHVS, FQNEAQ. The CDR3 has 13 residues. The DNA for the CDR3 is TGTGCCAGCAGCTTAGGACAGACCTATGGCTACACCTTC. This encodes CASSLGQTYGYTF.

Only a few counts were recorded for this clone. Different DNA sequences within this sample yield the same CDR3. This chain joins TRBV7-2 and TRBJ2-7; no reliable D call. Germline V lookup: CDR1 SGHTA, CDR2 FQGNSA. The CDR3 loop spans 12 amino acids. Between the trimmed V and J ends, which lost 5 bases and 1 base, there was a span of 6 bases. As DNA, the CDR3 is TGTGCCAGCAGCCACGGTTCCTACGAGCAGTACTTC. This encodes CASSHGSYEQYF.

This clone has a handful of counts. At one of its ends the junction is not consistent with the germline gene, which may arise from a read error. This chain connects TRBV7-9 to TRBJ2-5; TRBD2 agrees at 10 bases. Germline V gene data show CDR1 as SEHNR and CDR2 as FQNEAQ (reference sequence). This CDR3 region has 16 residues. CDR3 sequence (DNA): TGTGCCAGCAGCTTATCTAGCGGGGGCAACCAGGAGACCCAGTACTTC. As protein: CASSLSSGGNQETQYF.

Written as DNA, the CDR3 is TGTGCCAGCAGCCAAGGTAACGGGAGATCCCAAGAGACCCAGTACTTC. This encodes CASSQGNGRSQETQYF. This chain joins TRBV4-2 and TRBJ2-5; perhaps TRBD2 as D (6 bases). The length of the CDR3 is 16 residues. Germline loops: CDR1 LGHNA, CDR2 YNFKEQ. The germline V and J ends were trimmed by 1 base and 1 base, with 13 bases remaining between them.

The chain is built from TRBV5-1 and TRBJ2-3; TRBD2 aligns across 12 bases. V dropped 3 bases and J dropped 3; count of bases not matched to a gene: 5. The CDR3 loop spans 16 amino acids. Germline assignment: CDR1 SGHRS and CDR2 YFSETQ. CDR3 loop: CASSSLAGGQTDTQYF. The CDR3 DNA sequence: TGCGCCAGCAGCTCTCTAGCGGGGGGGCAAACAGATACGCAGTATTTT. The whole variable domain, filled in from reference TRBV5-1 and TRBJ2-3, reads KAGVTQTPRYLIKTRGQQVTLSCSPISGHRSVSWYQQTPGQGLQFLFEYFSETQRNKGNFPGRFSGRQFSNSRSEMNVSTLELGDSALYLCASSSLAGGQTDTQYFGPGTRLTVL.

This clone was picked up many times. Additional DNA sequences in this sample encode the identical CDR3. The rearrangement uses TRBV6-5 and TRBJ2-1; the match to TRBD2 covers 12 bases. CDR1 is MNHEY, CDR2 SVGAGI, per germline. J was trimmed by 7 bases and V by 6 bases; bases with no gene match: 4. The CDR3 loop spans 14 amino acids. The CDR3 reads CASRTGLAGNEQFF. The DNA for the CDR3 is TGTGCCAGCAGAACCGGACTAGCGGGAAATGAGCAGTTCTTC.

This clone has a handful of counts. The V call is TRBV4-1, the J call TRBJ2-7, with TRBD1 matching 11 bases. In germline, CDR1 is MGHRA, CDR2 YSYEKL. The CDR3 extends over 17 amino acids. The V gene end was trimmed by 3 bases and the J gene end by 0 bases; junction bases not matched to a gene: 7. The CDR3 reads CASSQRIGTGGSYEQYF. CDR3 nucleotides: TGCGCCAGCAGCCAGCGAATCGGGACAGGGGGCTCCTACGAGCAGTACTTC.

CDR3 DNA sequence: TGCGCCAGCAGCCAAGATCTGGCTAGCGGGGGCCAGACCCAGTACTTC. It translates to CASSQDLASGGQTQYF. The chain uses TRBV4-3 and TRBJ2-5, with 10 bases aligning to TRBD2. The CDR3 covers 16 residues. Trimming at V came to 0 bases and at J to 6 bases, leaving 7 bases not matched to a gene. Germline V gene lookup returns CDR1 LGHNA and CDR2 YSLEER.

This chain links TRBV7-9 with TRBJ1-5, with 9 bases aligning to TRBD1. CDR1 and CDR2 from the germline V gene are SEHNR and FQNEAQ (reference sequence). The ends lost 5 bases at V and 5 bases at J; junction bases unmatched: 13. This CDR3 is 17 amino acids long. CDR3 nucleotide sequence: TGTGCCAGCAGCAATACACGGAGCAGGACAGGGGATCAGCCCCAGCATTTT. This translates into CASSNTRSRTGDQPQHF.

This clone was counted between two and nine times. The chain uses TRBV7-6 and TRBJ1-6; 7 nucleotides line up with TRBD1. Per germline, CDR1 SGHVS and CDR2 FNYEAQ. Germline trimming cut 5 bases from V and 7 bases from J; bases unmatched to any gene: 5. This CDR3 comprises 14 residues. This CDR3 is CASSPTGSNSPLHF. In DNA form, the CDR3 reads TGTGCCAGCAGCCCGACAGGGTCGAATTCACCCCTCCACTTT.

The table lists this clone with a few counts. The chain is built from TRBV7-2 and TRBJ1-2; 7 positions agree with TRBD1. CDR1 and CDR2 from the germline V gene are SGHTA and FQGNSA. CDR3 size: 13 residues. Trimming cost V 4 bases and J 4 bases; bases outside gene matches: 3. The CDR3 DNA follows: TGTGCCAGCAGCTCGGGACAGCTCTATGGCTACACCTTC. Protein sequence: CASSSGQLYGYTF. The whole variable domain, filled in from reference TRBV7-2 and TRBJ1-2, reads GAGVSQSPSNKVTEKGKDVELRCDPISGHTALYWYRQSLGQGLEFLIYFQGNSAPDKSGLPSDRFSAERTGGSVSTLTIQRTQQEDSAVYLCASSSGQLYGYTFGSGTRLTVV.

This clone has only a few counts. CDR3 in DNA: TGTGCCCTAGGAGGGGACAGCTTCAACACCGGGGAGCTGTTTTTT. As protein: CALGGDSFNTGELFF. This chain uses TRBV6-1 with TRBJ2-2; D might be TRBD1 (7 bases). The CDR3 contains 15 residues. Germline CDR1 is MNHNS and CDR2 is SASEGT. Trimming shortened V by 11 bases and J by 2 bases, and 18 bases separated the two germline ends.

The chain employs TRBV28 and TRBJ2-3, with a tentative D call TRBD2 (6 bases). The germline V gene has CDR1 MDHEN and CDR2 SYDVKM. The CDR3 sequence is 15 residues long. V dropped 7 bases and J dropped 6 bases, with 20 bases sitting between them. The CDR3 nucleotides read TGTGCCAGCACCCCAGGCGGGGCCTCAGGGGATACGCAGTATTTT. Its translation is CASTPGGASGDTQYF. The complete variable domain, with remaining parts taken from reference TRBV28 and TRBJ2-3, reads DVKVTQSSRYLVKRTGEKVFLECVQDMDHENMFWYRQDPGLGLRLIYFSYDVKMKEKGDIPEGYSVSREKKERFSLILESASTNQTSMYLCASTPGGASGDTQYFGPGTRLTVL.

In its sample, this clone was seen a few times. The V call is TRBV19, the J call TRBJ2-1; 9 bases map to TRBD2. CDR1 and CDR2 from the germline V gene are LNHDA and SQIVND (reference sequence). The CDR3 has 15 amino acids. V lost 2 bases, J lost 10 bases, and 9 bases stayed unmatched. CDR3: CASSIRASGAQEQFF. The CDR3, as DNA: TGTGCCAGTAGTATAAGGGCTAGCGGGGCTCAAGAGCAGTTCTTC.

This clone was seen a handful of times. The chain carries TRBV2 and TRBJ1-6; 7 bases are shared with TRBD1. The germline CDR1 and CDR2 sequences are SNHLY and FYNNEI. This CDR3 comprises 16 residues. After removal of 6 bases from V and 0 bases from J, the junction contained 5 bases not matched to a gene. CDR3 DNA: TGTGCCAGCAGGGTGACAGGGAGCTCCTATAATTCACCCCTCCACTTT. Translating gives CASRVTGSSYNSPLHF.

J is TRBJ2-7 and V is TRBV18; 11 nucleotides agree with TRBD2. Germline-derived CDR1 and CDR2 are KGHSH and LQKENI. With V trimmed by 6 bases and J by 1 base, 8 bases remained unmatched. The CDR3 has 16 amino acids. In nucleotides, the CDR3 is TGTGCCAGCTCCCTGGGGGGGACTAGCGGTTCCTACGAGCAGTACTTC. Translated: CASSLGGTSGSYEQYF. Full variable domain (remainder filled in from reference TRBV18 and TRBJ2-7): NAGVMQNPRHLVRRRGQEARLRCSPMKGHSHVYWYRQLPEEGLKFMVYLQKENIIDESGMPKERFSAEFPKEGPSILRIQQVVRGDSAAYFCASSLGGTSGSYEQYFGPGTRLTVT.